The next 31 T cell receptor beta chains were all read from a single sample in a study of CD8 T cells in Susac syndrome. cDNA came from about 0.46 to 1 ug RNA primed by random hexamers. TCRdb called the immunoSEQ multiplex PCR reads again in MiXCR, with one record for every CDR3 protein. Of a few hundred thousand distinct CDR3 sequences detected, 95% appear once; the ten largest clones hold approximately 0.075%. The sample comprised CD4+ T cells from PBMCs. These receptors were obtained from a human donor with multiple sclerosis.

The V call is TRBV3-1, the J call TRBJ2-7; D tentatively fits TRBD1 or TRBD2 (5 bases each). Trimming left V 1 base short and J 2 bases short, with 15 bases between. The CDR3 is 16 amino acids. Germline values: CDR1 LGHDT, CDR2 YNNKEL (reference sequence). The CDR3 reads CASSQGGAAGTYEQYF. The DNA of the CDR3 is TGTGCCAGCAGCCAAGGAGGGGCTGCGGGCACCTACGAGCAGTACTTC.

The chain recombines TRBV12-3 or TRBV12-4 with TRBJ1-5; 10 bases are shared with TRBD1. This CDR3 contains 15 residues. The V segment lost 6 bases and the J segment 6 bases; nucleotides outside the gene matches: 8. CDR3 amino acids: CASSSTGGAGQPQHF. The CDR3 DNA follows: TGTGCCAGCAGCTCGACAGGGGGCGCGGGTCAGCCCCAGCATTTT.

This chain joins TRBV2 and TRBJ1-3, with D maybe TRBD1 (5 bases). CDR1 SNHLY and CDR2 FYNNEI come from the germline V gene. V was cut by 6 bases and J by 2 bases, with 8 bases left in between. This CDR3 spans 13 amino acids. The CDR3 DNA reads TGTGCCAGCAGCTTCAGGGCTGGAAACACCATATATTTT. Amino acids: CASSFRAGNTIYF.

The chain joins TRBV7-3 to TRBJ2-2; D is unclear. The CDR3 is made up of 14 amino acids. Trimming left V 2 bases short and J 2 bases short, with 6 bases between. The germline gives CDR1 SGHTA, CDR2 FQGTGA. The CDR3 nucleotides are TGTGCCAGCAGCTTAGGCAGAAACACCGGGGAGCTGTTTTTT. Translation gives CASSLGRNTGELFF.

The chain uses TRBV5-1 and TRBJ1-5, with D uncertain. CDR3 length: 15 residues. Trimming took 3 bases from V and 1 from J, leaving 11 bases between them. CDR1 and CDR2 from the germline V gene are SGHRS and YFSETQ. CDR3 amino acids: CASSSSPGSNQPQHF. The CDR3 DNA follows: TGCGCCAGCAGCTCGAGTCCGGGAAGCAATCAGCCCCAGCATTTT.

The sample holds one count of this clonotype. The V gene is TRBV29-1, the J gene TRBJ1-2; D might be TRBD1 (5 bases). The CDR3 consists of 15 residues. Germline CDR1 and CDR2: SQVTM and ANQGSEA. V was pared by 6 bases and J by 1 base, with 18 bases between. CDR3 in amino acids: CSVVRDQGFNYGYTF. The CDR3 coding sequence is TGCAGCGTCGTCAGGGACCAAGGATTTAACTATGGCTACACCTTC.

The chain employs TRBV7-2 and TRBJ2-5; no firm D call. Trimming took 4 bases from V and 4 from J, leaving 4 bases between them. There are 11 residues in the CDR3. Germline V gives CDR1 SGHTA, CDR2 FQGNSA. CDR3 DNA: TGTGCCAGCAGCTCACTAGAGACCCAGTACTTC. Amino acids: CASSSLETQYF.

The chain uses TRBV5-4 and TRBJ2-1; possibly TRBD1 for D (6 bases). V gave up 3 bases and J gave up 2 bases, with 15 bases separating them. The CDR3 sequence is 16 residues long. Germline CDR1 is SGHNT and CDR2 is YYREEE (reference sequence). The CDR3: CASSSLRGGTYNEQFF. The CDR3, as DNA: TGTGCCAGCAGCTCTCTCAGAGGGGGTACCTACAATGAGCAGTTCTTC.

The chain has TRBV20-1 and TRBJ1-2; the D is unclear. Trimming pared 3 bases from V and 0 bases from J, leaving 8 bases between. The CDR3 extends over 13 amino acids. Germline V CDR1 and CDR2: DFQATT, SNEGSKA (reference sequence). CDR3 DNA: TGCAGTGCTAGCTGGCAGGCTAACTATGGCTACACCTTC. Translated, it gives CSASWQANYGYTF.

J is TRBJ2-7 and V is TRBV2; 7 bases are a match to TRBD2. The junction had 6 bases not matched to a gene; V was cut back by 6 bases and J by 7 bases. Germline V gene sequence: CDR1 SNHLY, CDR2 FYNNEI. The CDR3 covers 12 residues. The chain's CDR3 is CASRVAGGEQYF. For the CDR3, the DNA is TGTGCCAGCAGGGTAGCCGGGGGGGAGCAGTACTTC.

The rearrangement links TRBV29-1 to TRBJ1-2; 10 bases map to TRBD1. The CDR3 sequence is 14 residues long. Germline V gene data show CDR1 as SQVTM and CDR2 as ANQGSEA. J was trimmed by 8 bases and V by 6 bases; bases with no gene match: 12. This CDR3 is CSVPRWDRGDGYTF. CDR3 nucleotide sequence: TGCAGCGTACCCCGGTGGGACAGGGGAGACGGCTACACCTTC.

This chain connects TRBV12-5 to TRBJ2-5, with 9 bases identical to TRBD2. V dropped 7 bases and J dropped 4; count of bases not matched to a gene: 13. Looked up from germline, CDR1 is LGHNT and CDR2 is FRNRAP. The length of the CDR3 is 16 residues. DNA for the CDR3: TGTGCTAGTGCCTCACCCCCAGCGGGAGGCCGAGAGACCCAGTACTTC. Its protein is CASASPPAGGRETQYF.

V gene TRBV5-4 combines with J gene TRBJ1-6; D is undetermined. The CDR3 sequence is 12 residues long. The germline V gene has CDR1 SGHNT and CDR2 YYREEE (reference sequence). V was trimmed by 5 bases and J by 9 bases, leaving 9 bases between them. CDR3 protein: CASRPHGSPLHF. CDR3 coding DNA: TGTGCCAGCAGACCACACGGTTCACCCCTCCACTTT.

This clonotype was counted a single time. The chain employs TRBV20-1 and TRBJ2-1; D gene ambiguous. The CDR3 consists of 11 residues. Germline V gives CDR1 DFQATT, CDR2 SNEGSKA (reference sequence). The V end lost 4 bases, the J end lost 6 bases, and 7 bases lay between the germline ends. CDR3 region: CSAILFNEQFF. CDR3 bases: TGCAGTGCTATTCTATTCAATGAGCAGTTCTTC.

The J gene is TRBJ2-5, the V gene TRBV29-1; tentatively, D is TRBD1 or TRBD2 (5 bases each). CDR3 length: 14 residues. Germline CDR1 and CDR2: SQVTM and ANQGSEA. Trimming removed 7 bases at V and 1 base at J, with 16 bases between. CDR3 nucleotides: TGCAGCGGCCGGGGCAGCCGAAGCCAAGAGACCCAGTACTTC. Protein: CSGRGSRSQETQYF.

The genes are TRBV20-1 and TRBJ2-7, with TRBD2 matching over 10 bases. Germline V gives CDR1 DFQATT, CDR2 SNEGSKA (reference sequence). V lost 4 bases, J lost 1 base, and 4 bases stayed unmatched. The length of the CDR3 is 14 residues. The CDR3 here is CSATSGGASYEQYF. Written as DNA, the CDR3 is TGCAGTGCTACGAGCGGGGGGGCTTCCTACGAGCAGTACTTC.

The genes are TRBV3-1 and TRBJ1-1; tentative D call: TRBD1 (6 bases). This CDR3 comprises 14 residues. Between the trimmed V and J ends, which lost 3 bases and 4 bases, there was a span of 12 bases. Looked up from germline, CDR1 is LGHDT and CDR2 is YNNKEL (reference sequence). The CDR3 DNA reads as TGTGCCAGCAGCCAGTCCAGGGGCAGCACTGAAGCTTTCTTT. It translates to CASSQSRGSTEAFF.

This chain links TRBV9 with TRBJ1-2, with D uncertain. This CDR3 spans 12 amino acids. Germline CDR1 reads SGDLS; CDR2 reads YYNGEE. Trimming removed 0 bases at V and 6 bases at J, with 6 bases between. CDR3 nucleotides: TGTGCCAGCAGCGTAGGGGTCGATGGCTACACCTTC. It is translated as CASSVGVDGYTF.

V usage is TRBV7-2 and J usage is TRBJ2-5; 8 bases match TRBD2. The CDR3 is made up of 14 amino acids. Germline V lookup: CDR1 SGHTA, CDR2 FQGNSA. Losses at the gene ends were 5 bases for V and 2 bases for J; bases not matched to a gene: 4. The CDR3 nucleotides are TGTGCCAGCAGCCCCTCGGGGGGGCAAGAGACCCAGTACTTC. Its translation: CASSPSGGQETQYF.

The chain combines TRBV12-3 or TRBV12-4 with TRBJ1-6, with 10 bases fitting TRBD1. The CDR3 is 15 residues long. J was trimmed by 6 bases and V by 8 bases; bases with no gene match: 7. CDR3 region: CASAAGQGVNSPLHF. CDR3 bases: TGTGCCAGCGCTGCAGGACAGGGGGTTAATTCACCCCTCCACTTT.

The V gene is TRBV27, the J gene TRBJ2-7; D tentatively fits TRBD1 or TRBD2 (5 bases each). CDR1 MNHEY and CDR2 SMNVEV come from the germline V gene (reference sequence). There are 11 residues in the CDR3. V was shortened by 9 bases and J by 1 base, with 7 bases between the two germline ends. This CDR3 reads CASGGSYEQYV. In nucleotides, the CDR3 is TGTGCCAGTGGGGGTTCCTACGAGCAGTACGTC.

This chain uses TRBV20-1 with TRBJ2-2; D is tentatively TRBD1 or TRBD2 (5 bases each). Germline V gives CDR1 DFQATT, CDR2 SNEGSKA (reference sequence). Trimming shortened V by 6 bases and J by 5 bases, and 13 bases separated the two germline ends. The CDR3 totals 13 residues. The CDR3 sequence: CSASTGTTGELFF. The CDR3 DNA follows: TGCAGTGCATCAACCGGGACGACCGGGGAGCTGTTTTTT.

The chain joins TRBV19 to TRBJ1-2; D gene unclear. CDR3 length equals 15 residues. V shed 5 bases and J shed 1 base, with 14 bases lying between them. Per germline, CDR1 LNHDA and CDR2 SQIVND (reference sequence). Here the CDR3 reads CASSPTDAVNYGYTF. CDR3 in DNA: TGTGCCAGTAGTCCTACGGACGCAGTTAACTATGGCTACACCTTC.

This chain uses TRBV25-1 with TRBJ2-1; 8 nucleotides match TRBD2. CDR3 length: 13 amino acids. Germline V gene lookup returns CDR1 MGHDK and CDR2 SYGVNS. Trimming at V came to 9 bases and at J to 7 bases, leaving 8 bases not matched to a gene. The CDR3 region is CASAGGRGNEQFF. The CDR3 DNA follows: TGTGCCAGTGCGGGGGGAAGGGGGAATGAGCAGTTCTTC.

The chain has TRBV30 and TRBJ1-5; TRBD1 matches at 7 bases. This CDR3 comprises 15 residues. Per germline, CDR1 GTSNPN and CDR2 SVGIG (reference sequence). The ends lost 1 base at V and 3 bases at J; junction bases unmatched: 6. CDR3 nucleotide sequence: TGTGCCTGGAGTGCCTGGGGACAGTTCAATCAGCCCCAGCATTTT. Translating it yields CAWSAWGQFNQPQHF.

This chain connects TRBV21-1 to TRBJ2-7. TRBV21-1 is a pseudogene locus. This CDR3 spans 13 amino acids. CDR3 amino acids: CASPEIRAYEQYV. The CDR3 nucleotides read TGTGCCAGTCCGGAAATAAGAGCCTACGAGCAGTACGTC.

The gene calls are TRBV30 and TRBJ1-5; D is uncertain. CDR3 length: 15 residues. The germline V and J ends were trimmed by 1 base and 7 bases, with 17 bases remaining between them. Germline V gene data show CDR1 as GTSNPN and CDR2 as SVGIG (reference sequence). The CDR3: CAWSGPGKGRQPQHF. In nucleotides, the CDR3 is TGTGCCTGGAGTGGCCCCGGAAAAGGGAGGCAGCCCCAGCATTTT.

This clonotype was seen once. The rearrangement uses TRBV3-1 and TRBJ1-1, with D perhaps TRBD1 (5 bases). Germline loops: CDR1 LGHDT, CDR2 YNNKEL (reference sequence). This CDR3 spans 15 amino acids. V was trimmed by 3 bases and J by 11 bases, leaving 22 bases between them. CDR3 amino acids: CASSQGTGTAWWAFF. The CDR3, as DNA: TGTGCCAGCAGCCAGGGCACCGGGACGGCCTGGTGGGCTTTCTTT.

In DNA form, the CDR3 reads TGTGCCAGCACGAGGAACCAAGAGACCCAGTACTTC. Its protein is CASTRNQETQYF. The chain links TRBV5-4 to TRBJ2-5; no clear D gene. There are 12 residues in the CDR3. Germline CDR1 reads SGHNT; CDR2 reads YYREEE (reference sequence). The V and J ends lost 6 bases and 0 bases respectively, with 6 bases between them.

The CDR3 here is CASHGGAGETQYF. The CDR3 DNA follows: TGTGCCAGCCACGGGGGGGCGGGAGAGACCCAGTACTTC. The chain couples TRBV25-1 to TRBJ2-5; TRBD2 matches at 8 bases. The trim removed 8 bases at V and 4 bases at J, leaving 6 bases unmatched. The V gene's germline CDR1 is MGHDK and CDR2 SYGVNS. The CDR3 spans 13 residues.

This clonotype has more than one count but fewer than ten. The CDR3 sequence is CASSQDRVAGYTF. CDR3 nucleotide sequence: TGTGCCAGCTCGCAGGACAGGGTAGCTGGCTACACCTTC. J is TRBJ1-2 and V is TRBV18; 8 bases align to TRBD1. The CDR3 runs 13 residues. Germline values: CDR1 KGHSH, CDR2 LQKENI. V lost 6 bases and J lost 7; bases outside the gene matches: 7. The whole variable domain, filled in from reference TRBV18 and TRBJ1-2, reads NAGVMQNPRHLVRRRGQEARLRCSPMKGHSHVYWYRQLPEEGLKFMVYLQKENIIDESGMPKERFSAEFPKEGPSILRIQQVVRGDSAAYFCASSQDRVAGYTFGSGTRLTVV.